The 6 T cell receptor beta chains in this list originate from one sample, sequenced in a study of vaccination effects on CD4 cells after COVID-19. Before sequencing took place, the ViraFEST assay used viral peptide pools to expand antigen-specific CD4+ T cells. The authors isolated CD4+ T cells after ten to eleven days of culture. PCR confirmed that the person was infected with SARS-CoV-2 between March and December 2020. The protocol was immunoSEQ multiplex PCR, while the TCRdb copy is restricted to in-frame clones and leaves out a portion. Of about 34,000 clones listed, 73% were seen once; the top ten hold 30% to 40%. No antigen has been assigned to these receptors. The sample in question was CD4+ T cells from PBMCs cultured with a peptide pool, obtained before COVID-19 vaccination. The receptors were gathered from a human donor who had a prior SARS-CoV-2 infection.

The gene calls are TRBV18 and TRBJ2-2; D ambiguous. In germline, CDR1 is KGHSH, CDR2 LQKENI. V lost 8 bases, J lost 2 bases, and 12 bases lay in between. The CDR3 runs 14 residues. The CDR3 region is CASRTGRNTGELFF. The CDR3 nucleotides are TGTGCCAGCCGGACCGGGCGAAACACCGGGGAGCTGTTTTTT.

The chain couples TRBV2 to TRBJ2-2, with TRBD2 identical over 8 bases. This CDR3 region has 16 residues. In germline, CDR1 is SNHLY, CDR2 FYNNEI. J gave up 4 bases and V 2 bases, and 6 bases lay outside the gene matches. CDR3 sequence (DNA): TGTGCCAGCAGTGAATCAGCGGGAGTCACCACCGGGGAGCTGTTTTTT. Translating gives CASSESAGVTTGELFF.

The CDR3 nucleotides read TGTGCCAGCAGCCGTCAAGGGGAGGGTGATTATGGCTACACCTTC. Residues: CASSRQGEGDYGYTF. The chain is built from TRBV5-4 and TRBJ1-2; D might be TRBD1 (5 bases). Deletions cut 4 bases from V and 5 bases from J, with 18 bases between. This CDR3 has 15 amino acids. Germline CDR1 SGHNT, CDR2 YYREEE (reference sequence).

This clone was picked up a small number of times. The chain links TRBV5-1 to TRBJ1-5; 9 nucleotides agree with TRBD1. Germline V CDR1 and CDR2: SGHRS, YFSETQ. CDR3 length: 16 residues. V lost 1 base to trimming and J lost 5 bases; unmatched junction nucleotides: 7. CDR3 DNA: TGCGCCAGCAGCTTGACAGGGGGCGCGGGTGATCAGCCCCAGCATTTT. The encoded protein is CASSLTGGAGDQPQHF.

The chain employs TRBV28 and TRBJ2-1; 8 nucleotides match TRBD2. The ends lost 5 bases at V and 5 bases at J; junction bases unmatched: 14. Germline lookup yields CDR1 MDHEN and CDR2 SYDVKM. This CDR3 comprises 17 residues. The CDR3 spells CASSTPPGGGIHNEQFF. The CDR3 nucleotides are TGTGCCAGCAGTACCCCCCCAGGCGGGGGGATCCACAATGAGCAGTTCTTC.

The V gene is TRBV4-2, the J gene TRBJ1-4; TRBD1 is a possible D gene (5 bases). Trimming cost V 1 base and J 5 bases, with 14 bases left between them. Germline values: CDR1 LGHNA, CDR2 YNFKEQ. This CDR3 has 16 residues. The DNA for the CDR3 is TGTGCCAGCAGCCAAGCTCTTGACGGGGGGAATGAAAAACTGTTTTTT. Amino acid sequence: CASSQALDGGNEKLFF.